The 3 T cell receptor beta chains below all came from one sample that was sequenced in a study of blood T cell repertoires in COVID-19. The table came from immunoSEQ multiplex PCR; TCRdb's copy has only in-frame clones and leaves some out. The table lists some 350,000 clones, approximately 87% of them singletons. The sample consisted of PBMCs or T cells enriched from blood (not recorded which). The receptors were gathered from a woman aged 25 to 39 who had recovered from COVID-19.

The chain has TRBV29-1 and TRBJ1-5, with no clear D. Germline V gives CDR1 SQVTM, CDR2 ANQGSEA. The CDR3 has 15 residues. V lost 7 bases and J 5 bases, leaving 21 bases between the germline ends. CDR3 sequence: CSDCPSGVGDQPQHF. The CDR3 DNA reads TGCAGCGACTGCCCGAGCGGGGTCGGCGATCAGCCCCAGCATTTT.

V and J are TRBV11-2 and TRBJ1-3; D is perhaps TRBD1 (5 bases). The CDR3 has 15 amino acids. The ends were cut back, 5 bases at V and 0 bases at J, with 11 bases in the middle. The germline V gene has CDR1 SGHAT and CDR2 FQNNGV. CDR3 DNA: TGTGCCAGCAGCCTACAGGTTTACTCTGGAAACACCATATATTTT. This codes for CASSLQVYSGNTIYF.

The J gene is TRBJ1-4, the V gene TRBV6-5; D possibly corresponds to TRBD1 (5 bases). CDR1 is MNHEY and CDR2 is SVGAGI in the germline V gene. This CDR3 spans 14 amino acids. V lost 4 bases to trimming and J lost 3 bases, with 9 bases between them. Here the CDR3 DNA reads TGTGCCAGCAGTTCCGGGGGGTCTAATGAAAAACTGTTTTTT. Translation: CASSSGGSNEKLFF.